The 27 T cell receptor beta chains below were found in one sample sequenced in a study of memory CD4+ T cells and cytomegalovirus serostatus. Method: immunoSEQ multiplex PCR; TCRdb's copy keeps in-frame clones and lacks some. The sample has some 46,000 clones, over 75% seen once. Single viable CD3+CD4+CD8-CD45RO+ cells were sorted as the memory CD4+ T cells. The sequencing sample was made of memory CD4+ T cells from blood. These receptors all stem from an adult in good health and CMV-seronegative.

This clone has just a few counts. Other DNA sequences in this sample translate to the same CDR3. The chain's CDR3 is CASSSNQPQHF. The CDR3 bases are TGTGCCAGTAGTTCCAATCAGCCCCAGCATTTT. The V call is TRBV19, the J call TRBJ1-5; no definite D call. V dropped 5 bases and J dropped 3 bases, with 2 bases sitting between them. Germline V gene data show CDR1 as LNHDA and CDR2 as SQIVND (reference sequence). CDR3 size: 11 residues.

V gene TRBV18 combines with J gene TRBJ2-7, with 11 bases aligning to TRBD2. The CDR3 has 14 amino acids. Germline assignment: CDR1 KGHSH and CDR2 LQKENI. V lost 2 bases to trimming and J lost 12 bases; unmatched junction nucleotides: 9. CDR3 residues: CASSPKTSGDPLYF. In DNA form, the CDR3 reads TGTGCCAGCTCACCAAAGACTAGCGGGGACCCTTTGTACTTC.

The CDR3 nucleotides read TGTGCCAGCAGCTTGGAGTCTAGAAAAGAAAAACTGTTTTTT. Translated, it gives CASSLESRKEKLFF. The gene calls are TRBV5-4 and TRBJ1-4; D gene uncertain. Looked up from germline, CDR1 is SGHNT and CDR2 is YYREEE (reference sequence). The CDR3 extends over 14 amino acids. Deletions cut 0 bases from V and 8 bases from J, with 11 bases between.

This chain links TRBV14 with TRBJ1-6; D is unclear. In germline, CDR1 is SGHDN, CDR2 FVKESK. V was trimmed by 2 bases and J by 0 bases, leaving 20 bases between them. The CDR3 totals 20 residues. The CDR3 here is CASSQPLVSGRGSYNSPLHF. CDR3 nucleotides: TGTGCCAGCAGCCAACCGCTCGTAAGCGGACGCGGCTCCTATAATTCACCCCTCCACTTT.

This chain links TRBV7-3 with TRBJ2-7; 7 bases are a match to TRBD2. Trimming cost V 6 bases and J 6 bases; bases outside gene matches: 11. In germline, CDR1 is SGHTA, CDR2 FQGTGA. This CDR3 has 14 amino acids. The CDR3 DNA reads TGTGCCAGCAGTCTCGGACTGCCGGGGGGCGAGCAGTACTTC. It codes for CASSLGLPGGEQYF.

The chain employs TRBV6-1 and TRBJ1-5; 8 bases are a match to TRBD1. This CDR3 is built from 14 residues. Germline-derived CDR1 and CDR2 are MNHNS and SASEGT. V was pared by 4 bases and J by 6 bases, with 5 bases of the junction left unmatched. CDR3 loop: CASSAGGMGQPQHF. The DNA for the CDR3 is TGTGCCAGCAGTGCAGGGGGCATGGGTCAGCCCCAGCATTTT.

The chain joins TRBV7-2 to TRBJ2-1; D possibly corresponds to TRBD2 (7 bases). V shed 3 bases and J shed 7 bases, with 13 bases lying between them. The CDR3 totals 14 residues. Germline V gene lookup returns CDR1 SGHTA and CDR2 FQGNSA. The CDR3: CASSFGGLGNEQFF. The DNA of the CDR3 is TGTGCCAGCAGCTTCGGGGGGCTGGGAAATGAGCAGTTCTTC.

This chain links TRBV27 with TRBJ2-3; 8 bases line up with TRBD2. V lost 3 bases and J lost 0; bases outside the gene matches: 2. CDR3 length: 15 residues. CDR1 and CDR2 from the germline V gene are MNHEY and SMNVEV (reference sequence). The CDR3 DNA reads TGTGCCAGCAGTTTGCGGGGGGCTAGCACAGATACGCAGTATTTT. Protein sequence: CASSLRGASTDTQYF.

The chain uses TRBV2 and TRBJ2-3; D call uncertain. With 4 bases removed from V and 5 bases from J, the gap between germline ends came to 10 bases. The CDR3 has 13 amino acids. The germline V gene encodes CDR1 SNHLY and CDR2 FYNNEI. The CDR3 sequence: CASSGQSKDTQYF. For the CDR3, the DNA is TGTGCCAGCAGTGGGCAGTCCAAAGATACGCAGTATTTT.

The chain is built from TRBV27 and TRBJ1-2, with 8 positions matching TRBD1. Looked up from germline, CDR1 is MNHEY and CDR2 is SMNVEV (reference sequence). This CDR3 has 15 residues. Germline trimming cut 1 base from V and 6 bases from J; bases unmatched to any gene: 7. CDR3 sequence reads: CASSLLSGGLHGYTF. CDR3 bases: TGTGCCAGCAGTTTATTGTCAGGGGGCCTTCATGGCTACACCTTC.

The rearrangement links TRBV19 to TRBJ1-4; perhaps TRBD1 as D (6 bases). Germline V gene sequence: CDR1 LNHDA, CDR2 SQIVND (reference sequence). There are 12 residues in the CDR3. V shed 9 bases and J shed 5 bases, with 10 bases lying between them. CDR3 region: CASWDKNEKLFF. CDR3 nucleotide sequence: TGTGCCAGCTGGGACAAAAATGAAAAACTGTTTTTT. The whole variable domain, remainder taken from reference TRBV19 and TRBJ1-4, is DGGITQSPKYLFRKEGQNVTLSCEQNLNHDAMYWYRQDPGQGLRLIYYSQIVNDFQKGDIAEGYSVSREKKESFPLTVTSAQKNPTAFYLCASWDKNEKLFFGSGTQLSVL.

J is TRBJ2-7 and V is TRBV19, with D unresolved. CDR1 is LNHDA and CDR2 is SQIVND in the germline V gene (reference sequence). V was pared by 3 bases and J by 0 bases, with 6 bases between. The CDR3 spans 13 residues. DNA of the CDR3: TGTGCCAGTAGTATCGCAGCCTCCTACGAGCAGTACTTC. This encodes CASSIAASYEQYF.

J is TRBJ1-2 and V is TRBV5-1; D gene ambiguous. Germline loops: CDR1 SGHRS, CDR2 YFSETQ. CDR3 size: 11 residues. Trimming cost V 0 bases and J 11 bases, with 8 bases left between them. The DNA for the CDR3 is TGCGCCAGCAGCTTGGAGGAGGAGTACACCTTC. It is translated as CASSLEEEYTF. Looking up the rest from reference TRBV5-1 and TRBJ1-2 gives the full variable domain: KAGVTQTPRYLIKTRGQQVTLSCSPISGHRSVSWYQQTPGQGLQFLFEYFSETQRNKGNFPGRFSGRQFSNSRSEMNVSTLELGDSALYLCASSLEEEYTFGSGTRLTVV.

The chain combines TRBV9 with TRBJ2-5; 7 positions agree with TRBD1. The germline V gene encodes CDR1 SGDLS and CDR2 YYNGEE. V gave up 4 bases and J gave up 2 bases; unmatched junction bases: 5. There are 14 residues in the CDR3. CDR3 protein: CASSPGQVQETQYF. The CDR3 DNA follows: TGTGCCAGCAGCCCTGGACAGGTTCAAGAGACCCAGTACTTC.

This chain joins TRBV4-2 and TRBJ2-1, with 11 bases aligning to TRBD2. V was clipped by 0 bases and J by 9 bases; unmatched bases: 7. Germline CDR1 and CDR2: LGHNA and YNFKEQ. This CDR3 has 16 residues. The CDR3, as DNA: TGTGCCAGCAGCCAAGATCATAGCGGGGGGGCCTTTGAGCAGTTCTTC. It yields the protein CASSQDHSGGAFEQFF.

This clone was seen a handful of times. This chain links TRBV4-2 with TRBJ2-5; D not certain. Germline-derived CDR1 and CDR2 are LGHNA and YNFKEQ. V was clipped by 1 base and J by 3 bases, with 15 bases between them. This CDR3 spans 16 amino acids. CDR3 bases: TGTGCCAGCAGCCAAGCCTCAGGCACGGATAAAGAGACCCAGTACTTC. Amino acid sequence: CASSQASGTDKETQYF.

This chain uses TRBV4-3 with TRBJ1-3; weak D call: TRBD1 (5 bases). Germline CDR1 LGHNA, CDR2 YSLEER. Deletions cut 0 bases from V and 3 bases from J, with 15 bases between. The CDR3 has 17 amino acids. The chain's CDR3 is CASSQEVWRGNGNTIYF. DNA of the CDR3: TGCGCCAGCAGCCAAGAAGTCTGGAGGGGAAATGGAAACACCATATATTTT.

The CDR3 DNA sequence: TGTGCCAGCAGTGTAGGCAGGGGTAGTGAAAAACTGTTTTTT. This gives the protein CASSVGRGSEKLFF. The chain carries TRBV25-1 and TRBJ1-4; the D gene is possibly TRBD1 (6 bases). Trimming took off 4 bases at V and 7 bases at J, with 13 bases between the two ends. Germline loops: CDR1 MGHDK, CDR2 SYGVNS. The CDR3 sequence is 14 residues long.

V gene TRBV7-9 combines with J gene TRBJ1-4; maybe TRBD1 (5 bases). The germline V and J ends were trimmed by 4 bases and 5 bases, with 11 bases remaining between them. The CDR3 has 14 amino acids. Per germline, CDR1 SEHNR and CDR2 FQNEAQ (reference sequence). CDR3 sequence: CASSSVRGNEKLFF. The CDR3 nucleotides read TGTGCCAGCAGCTCAGTCCGGGGGAATGAAAAACTGTTTTTT.

The V call is TRBV7-2, the J call TRBJ2-5, with D possibly being TRBD2 (6 bases). From germline, CDR1 is SGHTA and CDR2 FQGNSA. Trimming cost V 1 base and J 7 bases, with 16 bases left between them. The CDR3 sequence is 15 residues long. The CDR3 here is CASSLVGVDGGTQYF. The DNA for the CDR3 is TGTGCCAGCAGCTTAGTAGGGGTCGACGGGGGGACCCAGTACTTC.

The rearrangement uses TRBV7-7 and TRBJ2-2, with 8 bases that match TRBD1. The CDR3 is made up of 17 amino acids. Per germline, CDR1 SSHAT and CDR2 FNYEAQ (reference sequence). V shed 1 base, J shed 5 bases, and the junction held 9 bases outside the gene matches. CDR3 amino acids: CASSLVVGQGATGELFF. The CDR3 coding sequence is TGTGCCAGCAGCTTAGTTGTTGGGCAGGGGGCGACCGGGGAGCTGTTTTTT.

V gene TRBV4-2 combines with J gene TRBJ1-4; D gene uncertain. V lost 4 bases and J 6 bases, leaving 18 bases between the germline ends. The germline gives CDR1 LGHNA, CDR2 YNFKEQ. This CDR3 is 16 amino acids long. The CDR3 here is CASSLSIGSGDEKLFF. The CDR3 DNA reads as TGTGCCAGCAGCCTATCAATCGGGAGTGGGGATGAAAAACTGTTTTTT.

This rearrangement joins TRBV7-6 to TRBJ2-1; TRBD2 matches 8 bases. This CDR3 is built from 21 residues. The germline CDR1 and CDR2 sequences are SGHVS and FNYEAQ. Trimming took 5 bases from V and 3 from J; bases not matched to a gene: 24. In DNA, the CDR3 is TGTGCCAGCAGCCAAGACCTGGCGGGGGGCCCACGCCCTTCATTCTACAATGAGCAGTTCTTC. It yields the protein CASSQDLAGGPRPSFYNEQFF.

The V gene is TRBV2, the J gene TRBJ1-1; D is possibly TRBD1 (5 bases). The germline V gene encodes CDR1 SNHLY and CDR2 FYNNEI. The length of the CDR3 is 14 residues. V was clipped by 0 bases and J by 7 bases, with 12 bases between them. CDR3 sequence: CASSEARQLSEAFF. CDR3 DNA: TGTGCCAGCAGTGAAGCGCGACAGCTAAGTGAAGCTTTCTTT.

Relative to its sample, this clone is medium-sized (0.01 to 0.1%). V usage is TRBV27 and J usage is TRBJ1-5; 10 bases match TRBD1. Germline CDR1 MNHEY, CDR2 SMNVEV (reference sequence). V lost 7 bases to trimming and J lost 3 bases; unmatched junction nucleotides: 6. The CDR3 consists of 15 residues. CDR3 protein: CASKPGQGPNQPQHF. The CDR3 nucleotides read TGTGCCAGCAAACCGGGACAGGGGCCCAATCAGCCCCAGCATTTT.

This clone was detected a few times. The J gene is TRBJ1-2, the V gene TRBV18; no clear D. CDR1 is KGHSH and CDR2 is LQKENI in the germline V gene. There are 14 residues in the CDR3. Trimming shortened V by 0 bases and J by 7 bases, and 12 bases separated the two germline ends. Here the CDR3 reads CASSPPGQGGGYTF. The CDR3 bases are TGTGCCAGCTCACCACCTGGTCAAGGAGGTGGCTACACCTTC. The entire variable domain, with the rest obtained from reference TRBV18 and TRBJ1-2, is as follows: NAGVMQNPRHLVRRRGQEARLRCSPMKGHSHVYWYRQLPEEGLKFMVYLQKENIIDESGMPKERFSAEFPKEGPSILRIQQVVRGDSAAYFCASSPPGQGGGYTFGSGTRLTVV.

The count of this clone is one. The CDR3 region is CASSSQGYAAETQYF. The CDR3 region has the DNA TGTGCCAGCAGTAGTCAGGGCTACGCCGCAGAGACCCAGTACTTC. The V gene is TRBV27, the J gene TRBJ2-5; maybe TRBD1 (5 bases). CDR1 and CDR2 from the germline V gene are MNHEY and SMNVEV (reference sequence). V lost 5 bases and J 4 bases, leaving 17 bases between the germline ends. The CDR3 has 15 amino acids.